Detailed here is one T cell receptor (beta chain). The antigen it binds to is not known. No much larger clonotype is one base removed from it; base qualities were not supplied. The immunoSEQ Assay, a bias-controlled multiplex PCR, was used to amplify TCRbeta CDR3 regions from genomic DNA. Concerning the study's data processing: The number of nucleated cells in each sample was estimated from the amplification of reference gene primers within the assay. Sequence reads were collapsed and filtered to measure the absolute abundance of every unique TCRbeta CDR3 rearrangement. For each sample, productive Simpson clonality was calculated as the square root of Simpson's diversity index across productive rearrangements. TCRdb limited this immuneACCESS table to in-frame rearrangements with V and J called. A share of clones is missing; checked studies link under half to unresolved V genes, and the rest is unexplained. D and trimming were read from the DNA, whereas the V and J calls and clone size are those reported in that table. Recorded for this sample are around 380,000 clones; 81% of them occurred a single time. Around 1% of the sample lies in the top ten.

This sample is drawn from a study of blood T cell repertoires in COVID-19 (dated by TCRdb to the early 2020s). Some background on the complete study: Collaborator samples came from the United States, Italy and Spain and covered acute and convalescent phases of COVID-19. A de-identified subject ID, COVID-19 status, age in years and sex were almost always included in the sample metadata. Samples came from the ongoing ImmuneRACE study (first 160 participants) plus 1,254 subjects from 6 global collaborators. The material from the prospective study consisted of cDNA or gDNA derived from T cells, B-cell-depleted T cells, or PBMCs. HLA class I and class II types, where available, came from metadata supplied by the sample provider rather than from assay-based typing. The dataset comprised deeply sampled blood TCRbeta repertoires from subjects exposed to, actively infected with, or recovered from COVID-19. The repertoires were released in a freely available public database meant as a resource for research on the immune response to SARS-CoV-2.

What the study reported, not specific to this receptor: The amount of clinical and demographic metadata varied by source and participant and was provided uncurated.

The collaborating institutions used their own protocols to collect whole blood in K2EDTA tubes. For TCRbeta analysis, collaborators shipped samples in one of three forms: frozen whole blood, isolated PBMCs, or DNA extracted from either of those sample types. Sequencing used peripheral blood. The clonotype originates from a human donor with acute or convalescent COVID-19. The donor label of this sample is uncertain.

The encoded CDR3 is CASSPSGRTSNQPQHF. The DNA reads as follows: TGTGCCAGCAGCCCCTCGGGGAGGACCTCCAATCAGCCCCAGCATTTT. This sequence uses TRBV5-5 and TRBJ1-5; no confident D gene assignment can be made. CDR1 SGHKS and CDR2 YYEKEE are derived from the germline V gene (reference sequence). From cysteine to phenylalanine, the CDR3 is 16 amino acids long. The read is trimmed to its CDR3 DNA, 48 bases read in frame from base 1. Trimming costs V 4 bases and J 3 bases, and their ends lie 17 bases apart.